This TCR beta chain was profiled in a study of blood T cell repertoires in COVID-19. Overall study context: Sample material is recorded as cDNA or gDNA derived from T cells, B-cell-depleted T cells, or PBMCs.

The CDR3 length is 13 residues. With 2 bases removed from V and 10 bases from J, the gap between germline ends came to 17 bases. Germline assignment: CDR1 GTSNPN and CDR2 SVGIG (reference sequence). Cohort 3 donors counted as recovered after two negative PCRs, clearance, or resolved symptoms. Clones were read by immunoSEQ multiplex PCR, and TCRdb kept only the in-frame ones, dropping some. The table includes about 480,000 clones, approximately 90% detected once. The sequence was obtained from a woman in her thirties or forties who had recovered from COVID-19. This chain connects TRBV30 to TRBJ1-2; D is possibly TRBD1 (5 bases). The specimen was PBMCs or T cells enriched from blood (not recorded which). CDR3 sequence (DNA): TGTGCCTGGAGTAAAGGGGCAGGGACTAACTACACCTTC. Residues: CAWSKGAGTNYTF.